This TCR beta chain was sequenced during a study of identical twins (dated by TCRdb to 2015 to 2016). Study-wide context: To test whether fetal clonotypes persist, the study used deep sequencing on TCR alpha and beta repertoires from monozygotic twins, unrelated adults of various ages, and cord blood. Replicate twin experiments were performed at different times using different library preparation protocols to rule out contamination.

In regard to this clonotype: Its antigen is not yet known. No base quality information exists; no much larger clone differs at one position.

Only healthy Caucasian donors were included. The twin cohort consisted of three pairs of female monozygotic twins, all aged 18 to 29 years. Positive isolation kits from Invitrogen were used to isolate the CD4+ and CD8+ T cell populations. The research as a whole found: A weaker excess of twin sharing was found in beta out-of-frame sequences because the signal-to-noise ratio was lowered by fewer shared sequences. Conclusions relied on cross-sectional statistical analysis, since the same donors could not be followed over many years. Out-of-frame TCR alpha sequences shared between twins showed an excess of low generation-probability sequences compared with coincidental sharing between unrelated individuals. Abundant cord blood beta clonotypes carried fewer insertions; young adult naive repertoires showed a weaker similar trend, while memory repertoires showed none. In monozygotic twins, recombination models systematically underestimated out-of-frame TCR alpha sharing, but the models matched the sharing seen between unrelated individuals. Zero-insertion analyses could be partly confounded by invariant T cells such as MAIT and iNKT, though diverse VJ usage argued against such confounding for most clonotypes.

Receptor libraries were prepared by 5' RACE. Sequenced on an Illumina HiSeq 2000. A universal primer binding site was introduced by template switching, and a unique molecular identifier was present in the final cDNA, enabling accurate counting of TCR cDNA molecules. Specific primers in the conserved constant-segment region were used to synthesize first-strand cDNA for the TCR alpha and beta chains. To control for contamination, every cDNA library was double barcoded, receiving both a SMART-Mk sample barcode and Illumina barcodes. TruSeq adapter sequences, together with Illumina sample barcodes, were added in two successive PCR steps. TCR alpha and beta cDNA libraries were sequenced on the Illumina HiSeq platform with custom primers. Regarding the original processing steps: Raw reads were processed with MiGEC to extract unique molecular identifiers, and MiXCR was used to determine CDR3 positions. For each individual, recombination models were inferred using an EM algorithm with the repgenHMM and IGoR tools. Shared clonotype analysis was performed with the tcR package in R, normalizing sharing by the product of cloneset sizes. To study raw recombination free of thymic and clonal selection effects, out-of-frame nonproductive sequences were analyzed. TCRdb reprocessed the public reads (quality trimming at Q25 with fastp, clone calling with MiXCR) and kept in-frame beta chains. All rows with the same CDR3 protein become a single entry with the most common DNA and genes. The V and J calls and clone size are TCRdb's, not the authors'. Within this sample are a few hundred thousand distinct CDR3 sequences, with approximately 14% of them counted one time only. Roughly 0.4% of the sample comes from the top ten.

The CDR3 goes from the cysteine to the phenylalanine over 14 residues. Only the CDR3 portion is preserved as DNA: 42 bases, with reading frame beginning at the first base. CDR1 and CDR2 were assigned from the germline V gene (reference sequence) as SEHNR and FQNEAQ. Relative to germline, V is missing 5 bases and J is missing 9 bases, with 12 bases of the junction outside any gene match. These data were likewise used in another study, on yellow fever vaccine responses in identical twins. That second publication adds: The T cell response to vaccination in identical twins was reported by the authors to appear partly convergent and partly personalized. In the study, vaccine-responding T cell clones were precisely tracked in identical twins.

The rearranged chain carries TRBV7-9 and TRBJ1-1, and TRBD1 matches 7 of the central bases. The sequenced sample was CD4+ T cells sorted from blood. The receptor comes from a woman aged 18-29 years in good health. The CDR3 reads as follows: CASSLPTGARQAFF. The DNA sequence follows: TGTGCCAGCAGCCTGCCCACAGGGGCGCGTCAAGCTTTCTTT.